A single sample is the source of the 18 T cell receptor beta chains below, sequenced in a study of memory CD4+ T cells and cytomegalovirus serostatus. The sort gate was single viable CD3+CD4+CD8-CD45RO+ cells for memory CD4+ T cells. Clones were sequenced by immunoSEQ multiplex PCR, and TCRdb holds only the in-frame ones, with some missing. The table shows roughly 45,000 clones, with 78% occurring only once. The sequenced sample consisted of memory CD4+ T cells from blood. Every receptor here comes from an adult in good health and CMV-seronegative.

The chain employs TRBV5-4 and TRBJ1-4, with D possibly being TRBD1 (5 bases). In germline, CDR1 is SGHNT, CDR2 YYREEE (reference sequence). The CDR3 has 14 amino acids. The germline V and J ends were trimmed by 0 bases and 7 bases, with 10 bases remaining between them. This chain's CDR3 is CASSLAGQGEKLFF. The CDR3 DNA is TGTGCCAGCAGCTTGGCAGGGCAGGGTGAAAAACTGTTTTTT.

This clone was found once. CDR3: CASSLSLTAYTEAFF. The CDR3 coding sequence is TGTGCCAGCAGCCTATCCCTGACAGCCTACACTGAAGCTTTCTTT. This chain uses TRBV27 with TRBJ1-1, with D possibly TRBD1 on 5 matching bases. This CDR3 has 15 residues. Germline V gene lookup returns CDR1 MNHEY and CDR2 SMNVEV (reference sequence). V lost 6 bases and J lost 3, with 17 bases in between.

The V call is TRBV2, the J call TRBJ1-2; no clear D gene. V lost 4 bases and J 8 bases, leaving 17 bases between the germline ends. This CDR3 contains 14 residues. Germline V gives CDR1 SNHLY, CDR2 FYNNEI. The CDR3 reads CASSVGPSSRGYTF. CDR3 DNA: TGTGCCAGCAGTGTAGGACCGTCCTCCCGCGGCTACACCTTC.

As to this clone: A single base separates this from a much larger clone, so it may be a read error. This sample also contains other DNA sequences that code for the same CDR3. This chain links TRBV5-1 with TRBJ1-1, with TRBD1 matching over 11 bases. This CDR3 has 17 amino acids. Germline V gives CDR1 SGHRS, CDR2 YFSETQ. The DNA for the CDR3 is TGCGCCAGCAGCTTGAGGGGACAGGGGGTTGGGGACACTGAGGCTTTCTTT. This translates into CASSLRGQGVGDTEAFF.

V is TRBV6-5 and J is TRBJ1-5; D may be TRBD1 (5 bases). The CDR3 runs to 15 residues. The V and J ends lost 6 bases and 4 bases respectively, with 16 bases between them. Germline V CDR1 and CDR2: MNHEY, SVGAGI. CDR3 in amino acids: CASRPDSAPNQPQHF. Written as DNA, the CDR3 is TGTGCCAGCAGGCCAGACAGTGCCCCGAATCAGCCCCAGCATTTT.

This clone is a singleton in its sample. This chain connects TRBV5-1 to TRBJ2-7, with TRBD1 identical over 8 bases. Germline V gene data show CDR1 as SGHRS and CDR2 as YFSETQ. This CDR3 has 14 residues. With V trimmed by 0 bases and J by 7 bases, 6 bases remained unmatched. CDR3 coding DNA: TGCGCCAGCAGCTTGGTCACAGGGGGGCGGGAGCAGTACTTC. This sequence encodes CASSLVTGGREQYF. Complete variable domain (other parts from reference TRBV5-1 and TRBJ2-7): KAGVTQTPRYLIKTRGQQVTLSCSPISGHRSVSWYQQTPGQGLQFLFEYFSETQRNKGNFPGRFSGRQFSNSRSEMNVSTLELGDSALYLCASSLVTGGREQYFGPGTRLTVT.

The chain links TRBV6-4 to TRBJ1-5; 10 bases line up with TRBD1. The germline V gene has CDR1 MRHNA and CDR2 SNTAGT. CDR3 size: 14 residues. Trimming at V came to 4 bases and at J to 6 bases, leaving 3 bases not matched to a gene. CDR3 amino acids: CASSAGDRGQPQHF. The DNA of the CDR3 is TGTGCCAGCAGTGCCGGGGACAGGGGTCAGCCCCAGCATTTT.

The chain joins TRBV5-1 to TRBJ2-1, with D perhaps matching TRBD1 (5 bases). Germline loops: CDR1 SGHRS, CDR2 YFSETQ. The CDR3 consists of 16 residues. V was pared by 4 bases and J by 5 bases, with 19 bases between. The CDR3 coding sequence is TGCGCCAGCAGCCCCACCTGGGGCGTCGCGGACAATGAGCAGTTCTTC. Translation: CASSPTWGVADNEQFF. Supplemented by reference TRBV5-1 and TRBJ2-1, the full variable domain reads KAGVTQTPRYLIKTRGQQVTLSCSPISGHRSVSWYQQTPGQGLQFLFEYFSETQRNKGNFPGRFSGRQFSNSRSEMNVSTLELGDSALYLCASSPTWGVADNEQFFGPGTRLTVL.

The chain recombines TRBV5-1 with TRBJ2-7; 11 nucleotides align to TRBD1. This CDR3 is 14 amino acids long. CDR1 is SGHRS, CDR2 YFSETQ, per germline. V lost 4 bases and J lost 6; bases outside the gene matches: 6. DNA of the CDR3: TGCGCCAGCAGCATACGGACAGGGGGCGGCGAGCAGTACTTC. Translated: CASSIRTGGGEQYF.

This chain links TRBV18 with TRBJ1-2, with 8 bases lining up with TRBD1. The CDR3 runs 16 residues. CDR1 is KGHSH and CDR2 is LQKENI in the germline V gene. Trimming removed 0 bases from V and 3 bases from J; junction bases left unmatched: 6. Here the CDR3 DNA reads TGTGCCAGCTCACCACCGATCGGACAGGGAGACTATGGCTACACCTTC. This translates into CASSPPIGQGDYGYTF. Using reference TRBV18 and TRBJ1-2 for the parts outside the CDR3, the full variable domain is NAGVMQNPRHLVRRRGQEARLRCSPMKGHSHVYWYRQLPEEGLKFMVYLQKENIIDESGMPKERFSAEFPKEGPSILRIQQVVRGDSAAYFCASSPPIGQGDYGYTFGSGTRLTVV.

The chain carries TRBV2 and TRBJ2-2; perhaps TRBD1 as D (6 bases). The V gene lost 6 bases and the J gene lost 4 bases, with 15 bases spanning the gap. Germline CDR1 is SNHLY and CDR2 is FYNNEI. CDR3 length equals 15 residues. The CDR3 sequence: CASRNRDKATGELFF. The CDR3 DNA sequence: TGTGCCAGCAGGAACAGGGATAAGGCCACCGGGGAGCTGTTTTTT.

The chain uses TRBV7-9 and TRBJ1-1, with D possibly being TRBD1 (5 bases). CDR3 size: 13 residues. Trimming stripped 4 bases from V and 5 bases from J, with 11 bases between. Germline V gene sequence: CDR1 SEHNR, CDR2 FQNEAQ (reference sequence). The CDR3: CASSSGGGTEAFF. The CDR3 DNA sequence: TGTGCCAGCAGCTCCGGTGGGGGGACTGAAGCTTTCTTT.

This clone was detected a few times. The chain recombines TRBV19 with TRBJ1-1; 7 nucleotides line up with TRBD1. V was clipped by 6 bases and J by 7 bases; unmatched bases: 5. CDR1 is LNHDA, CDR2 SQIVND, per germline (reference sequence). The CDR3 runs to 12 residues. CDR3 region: CASSDRVLEAFF. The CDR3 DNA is TGTGCCAGTAGCGACAGGGTCCTTGAAGCTTTCTTT.

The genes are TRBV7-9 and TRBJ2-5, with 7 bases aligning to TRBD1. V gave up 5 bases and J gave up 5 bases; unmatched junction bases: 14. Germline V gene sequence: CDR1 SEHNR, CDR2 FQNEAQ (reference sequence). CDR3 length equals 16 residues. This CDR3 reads CASSETQGQRLETQYF. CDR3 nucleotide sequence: TGTGCCAGCAGCGAAACCCAGGGACAGAGGTTGGAGACCCAGTACTTC.

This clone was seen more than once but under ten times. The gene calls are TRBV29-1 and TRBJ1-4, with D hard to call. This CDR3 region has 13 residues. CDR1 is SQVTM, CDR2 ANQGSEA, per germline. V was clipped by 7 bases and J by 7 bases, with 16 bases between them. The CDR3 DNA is TGCAGCGGGACCGGATCGGGAGGTGAAAAACTGTTTTTT. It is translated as CSGTGSGGEKLFF.

CDR3 coding DNA: TGCGCCAGCAGCCAAGCGCCAGTCAATAATTCACCCCTCCACTTT. Translated: CASSQAPVNNSPLHF. The chain recombines TRBV4-1 with TRBJ1-6, with D unresolved. The CDR3 runs to 15 residues. Germline V gives CDR1 MGHRA, CDR2 YSYEKL. Trimming removed 1 base from V and 5 bases from J, with 9 bases in between.

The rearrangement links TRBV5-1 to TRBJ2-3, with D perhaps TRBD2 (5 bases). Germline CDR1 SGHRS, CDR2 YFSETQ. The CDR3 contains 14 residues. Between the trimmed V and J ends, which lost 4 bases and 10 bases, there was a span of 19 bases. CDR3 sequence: CASSPDVTPRAQYF. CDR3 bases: TGCGCCAGCAGCCCAGACGTTACACCGAGGGCGCAGTATTTT.

CDR3 loop: CASSFNRDTEAFF. The CDR3 DNA is TGTGCCAGCAGCTTCAACCGGGACACTGAAGCTTTCTTT. The chain has TRBV5-5 and TRBJ1-1; no clear D. Trimming stripped 2 bases from V and 3 bases from J, with 8 bases between. This CDR3 region has 13 residues. Germline V lookup: CDR1 SGHKS, CDR2 YYEKEE (reference sequence).